What follows describes a single T cell receptor beta chain. This entry is derived from a study of blood T cell repertoires in COVID-19. Authors' methods: Estimated nucleated cell counts came from reference gene primer amplification. TCRdb's copy holds only in-frame clones and misses some; the assay was immunoSEQ multiplex PCR. Clonal size and the V and J genes are those of that table, whereas D and trimming came from the DNA. Of about 130,000 clones listed, about 85% were seen once; the top ten hold 4% to 5%. Germline V gene lookup returns CDR1 MGHDK and CDR2 SYGVNS. The CDR3 totals 14 residues. The ends lost 5 bases at V and 4 bases at J; junction bases unmatched: 7.

The V and J genes are TRBV25-1 and TRBJ2-5; 7 bases line up with TRBD2. This clonotype was sampled from a woman in her 70s with COVID-19, enrolled during active disease. The sequencing sample was made of peripheral blood. For the CDR3, the DNA is TGTGCCAGCAGTTCCCTCACGGGGGGAGAGACCCAGTACTTC. The encoded protein is CASSSLTGGETQYF.